This record covers a single T cell receptor (beta chain). The antigen is not known. This record comes from a study of T-cell memory formation after mild COVID-19. Background on the study: Largely, the TCR clusters proved donor specific.

The study's findings and limits: Pre-infection memory carried some responding clones, suggesting that cross-reactive memory joined. A balance of CD4 and CD8 characterized clones contracting day 15 to 85, whereas later expanders leaned CD4+.

TCRdb itself ran the 5' RACE reads through MiXCR, one entry per CDR3 protein. The table shows 430,000 or so distinct CDR3 sequences, with about 23% occurring only once. Per the germline V gene, CDR1 is KGHDR and CDR2 is SFDVKD. V was pared by 3 bases and J by 0 bases, with 13 bases of the junction left unmatched. The CDR3 is 20 amino acids. The chain carries TRBV24-1 and TRBJ2-3, with 11 bases identical to TRBD2. The sequence was collected from an adult woman who had mild COVID-19 (a few samples of this study predate the infection). Cell type and time point are not known. Sequenced material: PBMCs or a T cell subset sorted from them (not recorded which). The CDR3 loop reads CATSDPLAGGGSFSTDTQYF. The DNA of the CDR3 is TGTGCCACCAGTGATCCTCTAGCGGGGGGCGGGTCATTTAGCACAGATACGCAGTATTTT.